Below, one TCR beta chain is given with its context. The sample originates from a study of blood T cell repertoires in COVID-19. Repertoires were generated with immunoSEQ multiplex PCR, while TCRdb's copy carries only in-frame clones and drops some. The sample holds 350,000 to 450,000 clones; around 87% are singletons and the top ten take under 3%. Germline V CDR1 and CDR2: SEHNR, FQNEAQ (reference sequence). Trimming removed 1 base from V and 3 bases from J; junction bases left unmatched: 5. The CDR3 runs to 16 residues. This sequence joins TRBV7-9 and TRBJ1-2; 10 nucleotides match TRBD1. Sequencing was carried out using peripheral blood. The TCR was taken from a woman aged 55-70 years with COVID-19, enrolled during active disease. The CDR3 DNA sequence: TGTGCCAGCAGCTTAGATGGGGGACAGGGGCACTATGGCTACACCTTC. It codes for CASSLDGGQGHYGYTF. Together with reference TRBV7-9 and TRBJ1-2, the CDR3 gives the full variable domain: DTGVSQNPRHKITKRGQNVTFRCDPISEHNRLYWYRQTLGQGPEFLTYFQNEAQLEKSRLLSDRFSAERPKGSFSTLEIQRTEQGDSAMYLCASSLDGGQGHYGYTFGSGTRLTVV.